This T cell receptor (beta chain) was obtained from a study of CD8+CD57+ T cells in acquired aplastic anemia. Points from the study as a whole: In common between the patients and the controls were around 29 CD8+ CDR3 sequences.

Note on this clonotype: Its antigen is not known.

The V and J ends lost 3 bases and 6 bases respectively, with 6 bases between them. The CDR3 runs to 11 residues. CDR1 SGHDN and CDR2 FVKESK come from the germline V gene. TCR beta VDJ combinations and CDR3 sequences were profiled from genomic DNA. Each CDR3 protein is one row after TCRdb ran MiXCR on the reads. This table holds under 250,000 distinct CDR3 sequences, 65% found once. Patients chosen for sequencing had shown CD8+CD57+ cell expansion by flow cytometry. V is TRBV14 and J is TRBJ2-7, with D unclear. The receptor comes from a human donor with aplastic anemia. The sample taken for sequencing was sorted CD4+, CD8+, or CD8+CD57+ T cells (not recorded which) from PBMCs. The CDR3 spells CASSQWSEQYF. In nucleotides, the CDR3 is TGTGCCAGCAGCCAGTGGAGCGAGCAGTACTTC.